This record looks at one T cell receptor (beta chain) sequence and its context. CDR3 length: 15 amino acids. The V gene's germline CDR1 is SGHAT and CDR2 FQNNGV. V lost 3 bases, J lost 7 bases, and 13 bases lay in between. This entry comes from a study of blood T cell repertoires in COVID-19. Followed over time, Seattle patients had been enrolled while infection was active. Only in-frame clones appear in the TCRdb table, and some are missing; sequencing was by immunoSEQ multiplex PCR. The profile shows over 450,000 clones, less than 90% of them singletons. The rearrangement joins TRBV11-2 to TRBJ1-6; no definite D call. What was sequenced was peripheral blood. The clonotype was recovered from a woman between 50 and 59 years old with COVID-19, enrolled during active disease. The chain's CDR3 is CASSFEGASNSPLHF. In nucleotides, the CDR3 is TGTGCCAGCAGCTTTGAGGGAGCTAGCAATTCACCCCTCCACTTT.